A selection of T cell receptor beta chains follows, all from one sample in a study of cytomegalovirus exposure and HLA in healthy donors. Measured with immunoSEQ multiplex PCR; TCRdb has only the in-frame clones, and not every one. Altogether about 160,000 clones are present, approximately 88% being singletons, with the ten largest covering 1.5%. The sequenced sample consisted of PBMCs. The receptors originated from a woman aged 18-35 years in good health and CMV-seronegative. CDR3s include the opening cysteine and the closing phenylalanine or tryptophan. Fields, in order: D gene, clone size, J gene, V gene, CDR3 protein, CDR3 DNA. A D gene is named only where the DNA matches it firmly. Some rows mark clone size as missing; the rest say once, few, many or name a class of expanded clone.

D: -
size: -
J: TRBJ1-1
V: TRBV27
CDR3: CASSLLSNTEAFF
DNA: TGTGCCAGCAGTCTCCTATCGAACACTGAAGCTTTCTTT

D: -
size: -
J: TRBJ2-2
V: TRBV6-5
CDR3: CASSLGQGNTGELFF
DNA: TGTGCCAGCAGTTTAGGGCAGGGTAACACCGGGGAGCTGTTTTTT

D: -
size: -
J: TRBJ1-3
V: TRBV5-1
CDR3: CASSLASGQGNTIYF
DNA: TGCGCCAGCAGCTTGGCCTCAGGGCAAGGAAACACCATATATTTT

D: -
size: -
J: TRBJ1-5
V: TRBV19
CDR3: CASSIYDRSNRAQHF
DNA: TGTGCCAGTAGTATATACGACAGGTCCAACAGGGCCCAGCATTTT

D: -
size: -
J: TRBJ1-2
V: TRBV6-5
CDR3: CASSWGGGSGYTF
DNA: TGTGCCAGCAGTTGGGGAGGGGGGAGTGGCTACACCTTC

D: TRBD1
size: -
J: TRBJ2-7
V: TRBV6-1
CDR3: CASLKTGSYEQYF
DNA: TGTGCCAGCCTTAAGACAGGGAGCTACGAGCAGTACTTC

D: -
size: -
J: TRBJ2-2
V: TRBV9
CDR3: CASSVARGGTGELFF
DNA: TGTGCCAGCAGCGTAGCTAGGGGGGGCACCGGGGAGCTGTTTTTT

D: -
size: -
J: TRBJ2-5
V: TRBV28
CDR3: CASSFPGPWETQYF
DNA: TGTGCCAGCAGTTTCCCTGGGCCATGGGAGACCCAGTACTTC

D: -
size: -
J: TRBJ1-3
V: TRBV7-8
CDR3: CASSTTRGSGNTIYF
DNA: TGTGCCAGCAGCACCACCAGGGGTTCTGGAAACACCATATATTTT

D: -
size: -
J: TRBJ1-5
V: TRBV6-5
CDR3: CASSYARNQPQHF
DNA: TGTGCCAGCAGTTACGCGAGAAATCAGCCCCAGCATTTT

D: -
size: once
J: TRBJ1-2
V: TRBV27
CDR3: CASSSQGRSRGYTF
DNA: TGTGCCAGCAGTTCTCAGGGTAGGTCGAGAGGCTACACCTTC

D: TRBD2
size: -
J: TRBJ2-5
V: TRBV2
CDR3: CASSEHEAGGSAQYF
DNA: TGTGCCAGCAGTGAACATGAGGCGGGGGGATCGGCGCAGTACTTC

D: -
size: -
J: TRBJ2-3
V: TRBV27
CDR3: CASSLVQAADTQYF
DNA: TGTGCCAGCAGTTTGGTACAGGCGGCAGATACGCAGTATTTT

D: -
size: -
J: TRBJ1-1
V: TRBV7-9
CDR3: CASSPFTTSQGNTEAFF
DNA: TGTGCCAGCAGCCCATTCACCACCTCACAGGGGAACACTGAAGCTTTCTTT

D: -
size: -
J: TRBJ1-3
V: TRBV5-6
CDR3: CASSFGHQRLSGNTIYF
DNA: TGTGCCAGCAGCTTTGGACACCAAAGGCTCTCTGGAAACACCATATATTTT

D: TRBD1
size: -
J: TRBJ2-2
V: TRBV28
CDR3: CASSFGDRGTGELFF
DNA: TGTGCCAGCAGTTTTGGGGACAGGGGCACCGGGGAGCTGTTTTTT

D: -
size: -
J: TRBJ1-3
V: TRBV19
CDR3: CASTPLAFPSGNTIYF
DNA: TGTGCCAGTACTCCCCTGGCCTTTCCCTCTGGAAACACCATATATTTT

D: TRBD1
size: -
J: TRBJ1-4
V: TRBV4-1
CDR3: CASSQGTGAKEKLFF
DNA: TGCGCCAGCAGCCAAGGGACAGGGGCTAAAGAAAAACTGTTTTTT

D: -
size: -
J: TRBJ1-2
V: TRBV6-5
CDR3: CASRKGAGGGYTF
DNA: TGTGCCAGCAGAAAAGGGGCCGGGGGTGGCTACACCTTC

D: -
size: few
J: TRBJ1-2
V: TRBV6-5
CDR3: CASSPGVNYGYTF
DNA: TGTGCCAGCAGCCCCGGGGTAAACTATGGCTACACCTTC

D: TRBD1
size: -
J: TRBJ2-5
V: TRBV5-1
CDR3: CASSLNTGDKETQYF
DNA: TGCGCCAGCAGCTTGAACACAGGGGATAAAGAGACCCAGTACTTC

D: -
size: -
J: TRBJ2-3
V: TRBV25-1
CDR3: CASRENTDTQYF
DNA: TGTGCCAGCAGGGAGAACACAGATACGCAGTATTTT

D: TRBD2
size: -
J: TRBJ2-1
V: TRBV7-9
CDR3: CASTGLAGGNEQFF
DNA: TGTGCCAGCACAGGACTAGCGGGGGGGAATGAGCAGTTCTTC

D: -
size: -
J: TRBJ2-7
V: TRBV5-6
CDR3: CASSRGGEYEQYF
DNA: TGTGCCAGCTCAAGGGGGGGAGAGTACGAGCAGTACTTC

D: TRBD2
size: -
J: TRBJ2-4
V: TRBV11-2
CDR3: CASSFGGTLAKNIQYF
DNA: TGTGCCAGCAGCTTCGGGGGGACCCTAGCCAAAAACATTCAGTACTTC

D: -
size: -
J: TRBJ2-5
V: TRBV6-5
CDR3: CASSSNAGKTQYF
DNA: TGTGCCAGCAGTTCAAACGCGGGGAAGACCCAGTACTTC

D: -
size: -
J: TRBJ1-2
V: TRBV6-5
CDR3: CASSSWGQTYGYTF
DNA: TGTGCCAGCAGCTCCTGGGGACAAACTTATGGCTACACCTTC

D: TRBD2
size: few
J: TRBJ2-7
V: TRBV7-2
CDR3: CASSSNGLGGRSEQYF
DNA: TGTGCCAGCAGCTCTAATGGACTCGGGGGGAGGAGCGAGCAGTACTTC

D: TRBD2
size: -
J: TRBJ2-6
V: TRBV4-1
CDR3: CASTPRTSGGLGANVLTF
DNA: TGCGCCAGCACCCCCCGGACTAGCGGGGGTCTTGGGGCCAACGTCCTGACTTTC

D: -
size: -
J: TRBJ2-1
V: TRBV7-9
CDR3: CASSLTAGEQFF
DNA: TGTGCCAGCAGCTTAACCGCAGGTGAGCAGTTCTTC

D: -
size: -
J: TRBJ2-5
V: TRBV2
CDR3: CASSDRSGETQYF
DNA: TGTGCCAGCAGTGATAGGTCAGGGGAGACCCAGTACTTC

D: TRBD1
size: -
J: TRBJ1-6
V: TRBV19
CDR3: CASSPPGQGNSPLHF
DNA: TGTGCCAGTAGTCCTCCGGGACAGGGCAATTCACCCCTCCACTTT

D: -
size: -
J: TRBJ2-1
V: TRBV7-6
CDR3: CASSYDSSYNEQFF
DNA: TGTGCCAGCAGCTACGACAGCTCCTACAATGAGCAGTTCTTC

D: -
size: -
J: TRBJ1-1
V: TRBV7-9
CDR3: CSSSLRQGMAFF
DNA: TGTTCCAGCAGCTTAAGGCAGGGGATGGCTTTCTTT

D: TRBD1
size: -
J: TRBJ1-1
V: TRBV19
CDR3: CASSATGENTEAFF
DNA: TGTGCCAGTAGCGCCACAGGGGAGAACACTGAAGCTTTCTTT

D: -
size: once
J: TRBJ1-2
V: TRBV7-9
CDR3: CASSLGQGYGYTF
DNA: TGTGCCAGCAGCTTAGGCCAGGGTTATGGCTACACCTTC

D: -
size: -
J: TRBJ2-7
V: TRBV28
CDR3: CASSLAGYEQYF
DNA: TGTGCCAGCAGTTTAGCGGGATACGAGCAGTACTTC

D: TRBD1
size: -
J: TRBJ1-2
V: TRBV5-1
CDR3: CASSGTGGNGYTF
DNA: TGCGCCAGCAGCGGAACAGGGGGGAATGGCTACACCTTC

D: -
size: -
J: TRBJ1-5
V: TRBV6-1
CDR3: CASNRDFSNQPQHF
DNA: TGTGCCAGCAACCGGGACTTTAGCAATCAGCCCCAGCATTTT

D: TRBD2
size: -
J: TRBJ2-7
V: TRBV25-1
CDR3: CASSGRTSGGGSLGQYF
DNA: TGTGCCAGCAGTGGCCGGACTAGCGGGGGGGGATCCCTAGGGCAGTACTTC

D: -
size: -
J: TRBJ2-5
V: TRBV2
CDR3: CASSEGRVQETQYF
DNA: TGTGCCAGCAGTGAAGGTCGGGTCCAAGAGACCCAGTACTTC

D: TRBD2
size: few
J: TRBJ2-7
V: TRBV9
CDR3: CASSRPAGDQYF
DNA: TGTGCCAGCAGCCGTCCGGCGGGGGATCAGTACTTC

D: -
size: -
J: TRBJ2-3
V: TRBV5-1
CDR3: CASSLSGGRGTDTQYF
DNA: TGCGCCAGCAGCTTGTCTGGGGGCCGTGGCACAGATACGCAGTATTTT

D: TRBD2
size: -
J: TRBJ2-1
V: TRBV5-1
CDR3: CASSFGLAGGHLLYNEQFF
DNA: TGCGCCAGCAGCTTTGGACTAGCGGGGGGGCATTTACTCTACAATGAGCAGTTCTTC

D: -
size: -
J: TRBJ1-4
V: TRBV30
CDR3: CAWSVVGRGEKLFF
DNA: TGTGCCTGGAGTGTGGTCGGACGGGGGGAAAAACTGTTTTTT

D: TRBD2
size: once
J: TRBJ2-3
V: TRBV9
CDR3: CASSSHPGLGDGTQYF
DNA: TGTGCCAGCAGCTCCCACCCGGGACTAGGGGACGGTACGCAGTATTTT

D: TRBD2
size: -
J: TRBJ2-7
V: TRBV11-2
CDR3: CASSWTSGDHYEQYF
DNA: TGTGCCAGCAGCTGGACTAGCGGGGACCACTACGAGCAGTACTTC